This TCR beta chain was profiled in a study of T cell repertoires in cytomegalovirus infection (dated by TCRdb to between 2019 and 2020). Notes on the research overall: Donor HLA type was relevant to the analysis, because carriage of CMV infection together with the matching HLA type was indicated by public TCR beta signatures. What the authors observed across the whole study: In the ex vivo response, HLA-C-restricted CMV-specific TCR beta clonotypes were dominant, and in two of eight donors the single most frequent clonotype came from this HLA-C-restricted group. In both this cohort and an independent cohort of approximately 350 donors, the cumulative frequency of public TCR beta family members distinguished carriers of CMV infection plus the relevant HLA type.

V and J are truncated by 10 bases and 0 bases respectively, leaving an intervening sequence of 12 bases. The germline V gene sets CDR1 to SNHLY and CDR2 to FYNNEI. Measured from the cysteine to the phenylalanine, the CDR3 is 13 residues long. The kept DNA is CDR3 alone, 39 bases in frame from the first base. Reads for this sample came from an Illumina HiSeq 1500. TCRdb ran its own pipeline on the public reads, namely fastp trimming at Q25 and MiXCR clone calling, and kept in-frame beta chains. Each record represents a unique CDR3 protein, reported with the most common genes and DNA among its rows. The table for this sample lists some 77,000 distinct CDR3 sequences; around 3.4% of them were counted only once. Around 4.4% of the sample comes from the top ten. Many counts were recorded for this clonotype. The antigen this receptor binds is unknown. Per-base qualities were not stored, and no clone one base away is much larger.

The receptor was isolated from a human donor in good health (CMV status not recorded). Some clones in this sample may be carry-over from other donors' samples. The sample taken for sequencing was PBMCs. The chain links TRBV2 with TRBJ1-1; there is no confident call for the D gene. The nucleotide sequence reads TGTGCCACAACCGGACGGATGAACACTGAAGCTTTCTTT. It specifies CATTGRMNTEAFF. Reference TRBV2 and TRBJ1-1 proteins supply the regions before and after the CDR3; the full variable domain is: EPEVTQTPSHQVTQMGQEVILRCVPISNHLYFYWYRQILGQKVEFLVSFYNNEISEKSEIFDDQFSVERPDGSNFTLKIRSTKLEDSAMYFCATTGRMNTEAFFGQGTRLTVV.